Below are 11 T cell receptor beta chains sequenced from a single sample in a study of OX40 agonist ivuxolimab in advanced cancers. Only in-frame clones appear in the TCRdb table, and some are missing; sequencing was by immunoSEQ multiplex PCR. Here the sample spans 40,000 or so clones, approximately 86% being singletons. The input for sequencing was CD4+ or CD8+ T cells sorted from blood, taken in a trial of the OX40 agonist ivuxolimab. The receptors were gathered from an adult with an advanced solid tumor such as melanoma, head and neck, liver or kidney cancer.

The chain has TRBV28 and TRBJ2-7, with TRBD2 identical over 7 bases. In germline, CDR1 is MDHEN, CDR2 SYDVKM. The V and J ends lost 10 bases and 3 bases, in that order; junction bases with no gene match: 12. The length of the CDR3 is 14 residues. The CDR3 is CAIKAGVVNYEQYF. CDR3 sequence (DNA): TGTGCCATCAAGGCGGGGGTAGTCAACTACGAGCAGTACTTC.

The CDR3 region is CASSQQGNYGYTF. CDR3 coding DNA: TGTGCCAGCAGCCAACAGGGTAACTATGGCTACACCTTC. The gene calls are TRBV5-6 and TRBJ1-2, with D possibly matching TRBD1 (6 bases). Germline CDR1 and CDR2: SGHDT and YYEEEE. The V gene lost 4 bases and the J gene lost 1 base, with 8 bases spanning the gap. This CDR3 is built from 13 residues.

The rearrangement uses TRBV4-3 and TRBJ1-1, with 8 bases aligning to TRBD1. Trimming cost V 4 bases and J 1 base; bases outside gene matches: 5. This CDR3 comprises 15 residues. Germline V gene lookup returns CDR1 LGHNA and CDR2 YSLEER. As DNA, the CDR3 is TGCGCCAGCAGCCCCCTGACAGGGGCGAACACTGAAGCTTTCTTT. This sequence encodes CASSPLTGANTEAFF.

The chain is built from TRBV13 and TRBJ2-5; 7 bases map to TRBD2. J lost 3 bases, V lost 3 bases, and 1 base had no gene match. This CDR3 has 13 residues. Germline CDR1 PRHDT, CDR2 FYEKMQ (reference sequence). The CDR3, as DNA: TGTGCCAGCAGCTTGCTAGCGGAAGAGACCCAGTACTTC. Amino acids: CASSLLAEETQYF.

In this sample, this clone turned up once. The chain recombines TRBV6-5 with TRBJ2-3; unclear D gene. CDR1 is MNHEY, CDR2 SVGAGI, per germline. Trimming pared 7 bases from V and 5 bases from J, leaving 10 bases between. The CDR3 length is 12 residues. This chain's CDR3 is CASTDEGDTQYF. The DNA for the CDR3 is TGTGCCAGCACCGACGAAGGAGATACGCAGTATTTT.

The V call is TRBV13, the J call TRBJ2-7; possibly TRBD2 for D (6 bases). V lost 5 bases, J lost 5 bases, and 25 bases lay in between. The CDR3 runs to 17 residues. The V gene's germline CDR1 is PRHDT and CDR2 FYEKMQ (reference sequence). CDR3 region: CASSAAVQGGFLDEQYF. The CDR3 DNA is TGTGCCAGCAGCGCCGCCGTGCAGGGAGGATTTCTAGACGAGCAGTACTTC. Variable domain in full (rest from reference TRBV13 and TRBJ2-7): AAGVIQSPRHLIKEKRETATLKCYPIPRHDTVYWYQQGPGQDPQFLISFYEKMQSDKGSIPDRFSAQQFSDYHSELNMSSLELGDSALYFCASSAAVQGGFLDEQYFGPGTRLTVT.

CDR3 DNA sequence: TGTGCCAGCAGCTTAGATCAGGGCAGGGAAGGAGTTTGGTACAATGAGCAGTTCTTC. Its translation: CASSLDQGREGVWYNEQFF. The chain has TRBV11-2 and TRBJ2-1; tentatively, D is TRBD1 (5 bases). Germline V CDR1 and CDR2: SGHAT, FQNNGV. Trimming pared 0 bases from V and 4 bases from J, leaving 22 bases between. The CDR3 is made up of 19 amino acids.

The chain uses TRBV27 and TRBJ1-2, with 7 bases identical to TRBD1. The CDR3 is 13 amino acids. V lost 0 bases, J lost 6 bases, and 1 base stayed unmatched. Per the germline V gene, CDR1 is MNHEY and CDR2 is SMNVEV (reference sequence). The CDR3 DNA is TGTGCCAGCAGTTTATCGGGGACAGATGGCTACACCTTC. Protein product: CASSLSGTDGYTF.

CDR3 sequence: CASSKRGYGKNTEAFF. The CDR3 nucleotides read TGTGCCAGCAGCAAAAGGGGGTACGGAAAGAACACTGAAGCTTTCTTT. J is TRBJ1-1 and V is TRBV2; a weak D match, TRBD1 (6 bases). CDR3 length equals 16 residues. The V end lost 6 bases, the J end lost 1 base, and 18 bases lay between the germline ends. Germline lookup yields CDR1 SNHLY and CDR2 FYNNEI.

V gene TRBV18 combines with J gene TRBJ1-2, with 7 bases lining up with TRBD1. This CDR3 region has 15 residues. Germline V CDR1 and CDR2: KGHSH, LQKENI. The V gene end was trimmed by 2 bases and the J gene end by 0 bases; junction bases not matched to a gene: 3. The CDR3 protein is CASSPDRDPNYGYTF. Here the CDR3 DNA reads TGTGCCAGCTCACCAGACAGGGACCCTAACTATGGCTACACCTTC.

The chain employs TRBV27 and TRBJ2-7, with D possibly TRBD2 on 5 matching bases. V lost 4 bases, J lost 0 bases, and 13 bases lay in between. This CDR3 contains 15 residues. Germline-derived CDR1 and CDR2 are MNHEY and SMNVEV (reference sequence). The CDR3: CASSSPGISSYEQYF. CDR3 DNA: TGTGCCAGCAGTTCGCCCGGGATAAGCTCCTACGAGCAGTACTTC.